This record covers a single T cell receptor (beta chain). Its antigen remains unknown. Using immunoSEQ multiplex PCR, the repertoire was profiled, and TCRdb retains in-frame clones only, with some absent. Of some 1 million clones in the sample, approximately 72% were seen once. The entry originates in a study of shared clonotypes between healthy human individuals. Donors had no recently reported acute infections or vaccinations and were HIV-negative. CDR1 SEHNR and CDR2 FQNEAQ come from the germline V gene (reference sequence). The V end lost 1 base, the J end lost 1 base, and 8 bases lay between the germline ends. CDR3 length equals 14 residues. Broader study findings: Sampling included only blood; tissue repertoires likely differ. There were few donors, and this limited the genetic and exposure-history diversity represented. On the whole, naive subsets had larger estimated richness than memory subsets had.

The chain joins TRBV7-9 to TRBJ2-7; the D gene is possibly TRBD1 (6 bases). The clonotype originates from a man aged 18-30 years in good health. Sequenced: memory CD4+ T cells sorted from blood. Documented subset: CD45RA-negative fraction. The CDR3 DNA reads as TGTGCCAGCAGCTTAGGGACAGTTTCCTACGAGCAGTACTTC. Its protein product is CASSLGTVSYEQYF.